This TCR beta chain was observed in a study of shared clonotypes between healthy human individuals. Only CD45RO-negative cells positively selected for CCR7 counted as naive CD8 cells, so terminally differentiated effector memory CD45RA+ cells were excluded. Per germline, CDR1 KGHSH and CDR2 LQKENI. With 6 bases clipped from V and 3 bases from J, the junction kept 14 bases outside the gene matches. The CDR3 covers 16 residues. The assay was immunoSEQ multiplex PCR, and TCRdb's table has in-frame clones only and misses some. The sample shows about 2 million clones, about 95% of them seen only once. A note on this clone: Its cognate antigen is unknown.

Study-level findings and limits: Non-shared clonotypes had lower generation probabilities than clonotypes shared by all four sorted-subset donors. A handful of donors had about 5% of their naive CD4 clonotypes in common.

What was sequenced was naive CD8+ T cells sorted from blood. The chain employs TRBV18 and TRBJ2-7, with 7 nucleotides matching TRBD1. The clonotype was recovered from a man younger than 35 in good health. The CDR3 nucleotides are TGTGCCAGCTCGCCCGCACCCACAGGGGTCGACTACGAGCAGTACTTC. As protein: CASSPAPTGVDYEQYF.